This T cell receptor (beta chain) was documented in a study of blood T cell repertoires in COVID-19. Study context: COVID-19 samples from acute and convalescent phases originated in the United States, Italy and Spain. The analysed material was cDNA or gDNA that came from T cells, B-cell-depleted T cells, or PBMCs.

The ends lost 6 bases at V and 4 bases at J; junction bases unmatched: 6. This CDR3 contains 14 residues. The germline CDR1 and CDR2 sequences are MNHEY and SMNVEV (reference sequence). Method: immunoSEQ multiplex PCR; TCRdb's copy keeps in-frame clones and lacks some. The table records around 42,000 clones, over 70% of them present only once. The J gene is TRBJ1-2, the V gene TRBV27; 9 bases agree with TRBD1. Sample: peripheral blood. The sequence was obtained from a woman of 80 years or more with acute or convalescent COVID-19. Here the CDR3 DNA reads TGTGCCAGCAGCCCACAGGGGGCCCTCTATGGCTACACCTTC. Residues: CASSPQGALYGYTF.